This TCR beta chain was recovered during a study of shared clonotypes between healthy human individuals. Naivety among CD8 cells was defined by CD45RO negativity and positive CCR7 selection, thereby excluding terminally differentiated effector memory CD45RA+ cells. Study-wide results and caveats: Among a few donors, roughly 5% of naive CD4 clonotypes were found in common. The four-donor shared clonotypes exceeded non-shared clonotypes in generation probability, with non-shared ones scoring lower.

Germline loops: CDR1 MNHEY, CDR2 SMNVEV (reference sequence). The CDR3 covers 15 residues. V trimming: 0 bases; J trimming: 6 bases; junction bases outside the gene matches: 6. A remark on this clone: Antigen unknown.

Assay execution took place at the deep level. How the authors handled the data: Junction-only immunoSEQ data arrived without quality scores, meaning filtering differed. Using immunoSEQ multiplex PCR, the repertoire was profiled, and TCRdb retains in-frame clones only, with some absent. V and J calls and clone size are as listed in that table; D and trimming were resolved from the DNA. The repertoire holds millions of clones, with less than 95% as singletons. Sample: naive CD8+ T cells sorted from blood. The J gene is TRBJ1-1, the V gene TRBV27, with TRBD1 matching over 8 bases. The receptor was isolated from a man between 18 and 29 years old in good health. In DNA, the CDR3 is TGTGCCAGCAGTTTATCCAGGGGGCCGATGGCTGAAGCTTTCTTT. Its translation: CASSLSRGPMAEAFF.